This T cell receptor (beta chain) is from a study of human T cells and chemical hapten exposure. Germline assignment: CDR1 SGHVS and CDR2 FNYEAQ. This CDR3 region has 17 residues. V lost 5 bases, J lost 5 bases, and 15 bases stayed unmatched. This clonotype turned up a few times. Regarding time point: patch test 1, 2 weeks after DPC sensitization. Stated treatment: therapeutic diphenylcyclopropenone sensitization with weekly scalp DPC. Each CDR3 protein gets one entry after TCRdb re-called the RACE reads with MiXCR. Here the sample spans about 110,000 distinct CDR3 sequences, about 10% being singletons.

Material: whole blood, obtained in connection with sensitization to the hapten diphenylcyclopropenone (DPC). This TCR was recovered from a woman in her 40s with alopecia areata. Some clones in this sample may be carry-over from other donors' samples. This chain uses TRBV7-6 with TRBJ2-1, with 7 bases lining up with TRBD1. CDR3 region: CASSLTYGTAGDNEQFF. The DNA for the CDR3 is TGTGCCAGCAGCCTAACATACGGGACAGCTGGGGACAATGAGCAGTTCTTC. Supplemented by reference TRBV7-6 and TRBJ2-1, the full variable domain reads GAGVSQSPRYKVTKRGQDVALRCDPISGHVSLYWYRQALGQGPEFLTYFNYEAQQDKSGLPNDRFSAERPEGSISTLTIQRTEQRDSAMYRCASSLTYGTAGDNEQFFGPGTRLTVL.